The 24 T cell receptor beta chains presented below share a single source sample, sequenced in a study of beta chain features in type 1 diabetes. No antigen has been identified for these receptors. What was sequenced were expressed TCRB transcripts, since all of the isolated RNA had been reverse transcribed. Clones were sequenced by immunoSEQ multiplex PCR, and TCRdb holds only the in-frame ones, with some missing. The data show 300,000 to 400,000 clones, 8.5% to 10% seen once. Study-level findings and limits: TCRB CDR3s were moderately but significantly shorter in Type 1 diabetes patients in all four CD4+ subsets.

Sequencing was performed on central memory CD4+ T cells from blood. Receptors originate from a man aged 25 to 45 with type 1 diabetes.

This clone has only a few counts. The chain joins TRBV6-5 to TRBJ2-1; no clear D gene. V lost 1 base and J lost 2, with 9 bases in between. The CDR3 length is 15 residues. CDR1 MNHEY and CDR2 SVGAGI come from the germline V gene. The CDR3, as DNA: TGTGCCAGCAGTTACTATGTAGCCGCCTACAATGAGCAGTTCTTC. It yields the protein CASSYYVAAYNEQFF.

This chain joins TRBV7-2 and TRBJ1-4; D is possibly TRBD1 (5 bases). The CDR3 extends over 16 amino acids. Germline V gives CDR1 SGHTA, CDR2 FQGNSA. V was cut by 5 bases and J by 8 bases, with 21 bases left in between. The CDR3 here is CASSPGRDAQQEKLFF. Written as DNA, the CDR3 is TGTGCCAGCAGCCCTGGCCGGGACGCACAACAGGAAAAACTGTTTTTT.

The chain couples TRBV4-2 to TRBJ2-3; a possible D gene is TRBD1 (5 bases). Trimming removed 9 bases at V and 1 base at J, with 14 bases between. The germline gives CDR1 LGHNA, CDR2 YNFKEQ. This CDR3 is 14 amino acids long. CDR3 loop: CASNQGRGTDTQYF. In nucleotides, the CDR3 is TGTGCCAGTAACCAGGGAAGGGGCACAGATACGCAGTATTTT.

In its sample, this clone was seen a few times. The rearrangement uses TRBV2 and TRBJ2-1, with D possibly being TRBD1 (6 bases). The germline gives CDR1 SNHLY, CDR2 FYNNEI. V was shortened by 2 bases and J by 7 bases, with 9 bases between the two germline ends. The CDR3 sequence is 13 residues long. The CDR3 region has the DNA TGTGCCAGCAGTGAACAGGGGCAAAATGAGCAGTTCTTC. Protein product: CASSEQGQNEQFF.

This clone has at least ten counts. The CDR3 here is CASSHGTSGGGDEQFF. CDR3 DNA sequence: TGCGCCAGCAGCCACGGGACTAGCGGGGGAGGCGATGAGCAGTTCTTC. This chain joins TRBV5-1 and TRBJ2-1, with TRBD2 identical over 14 bases. CDR1 and CDR2 from the germline V gene are SGHRS and YFSETQ. The CDR3 has 16 residues. Trimming at V came to 4 bases and at J to 8 bases, leaving 8 bases not matched to a gene.

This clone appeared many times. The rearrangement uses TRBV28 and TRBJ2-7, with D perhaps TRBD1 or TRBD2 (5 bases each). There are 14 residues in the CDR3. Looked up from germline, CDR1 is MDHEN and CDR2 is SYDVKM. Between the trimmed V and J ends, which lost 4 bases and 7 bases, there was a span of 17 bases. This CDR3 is CASSSRSRGLEQYF. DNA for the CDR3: TGTGCCAGCAGTTCCCGGTCCCGGGGCCTGGAGCAGTACTTC. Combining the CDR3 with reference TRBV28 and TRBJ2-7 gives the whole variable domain DVKVTQSSRYLVKRTGEKVFLECVQDMDHENMFWYRQDPGLGLRLIYFSYDVKMKEKGDIPEGYSVSREKKERFSLILESASTNQTSMYLCASSSRSRGLEQYFGPGTRLTVT.

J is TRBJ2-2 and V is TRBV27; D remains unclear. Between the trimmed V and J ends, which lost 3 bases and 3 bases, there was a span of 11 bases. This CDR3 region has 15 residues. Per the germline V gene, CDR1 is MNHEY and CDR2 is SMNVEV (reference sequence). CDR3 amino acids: CASSLKRADTGELFF. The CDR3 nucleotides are TGTGCCAGCAGTTTGAAAAGGGCTGACACCGGGGAGCTGTTTTTT.

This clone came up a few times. Here the CDR3 DNA reads TGCGCCAGCAGCTTGGAAGGCCATACTAGTTACAATGAGCAGTTCTTC. This encodes CASSLEGHTSYNEQFF. The chain has TRBV5-1 and TRBJ2-1, with D perhaps TRBD2 (5 bases). CDR1 is SGHRS, CDR2 YFSETQ, per germline. The CDR3 totals 16 residues. V shed 0 bases and J shed 4 bases, with 14 bases lying between them. Full variable domain (rest looked up from reference TRBV5-1 and TRBJ2-1): KAGVTQTPRYLIKTRGQQVTLSCSPISGHRSVSWYQQTPGQGLQFLFEYFSETQRNKGNFPGRFSGRQFSNSRSEMNVSTLELGDSALYLCASSLEGHTSYNEQFFGPGTRLTVL.

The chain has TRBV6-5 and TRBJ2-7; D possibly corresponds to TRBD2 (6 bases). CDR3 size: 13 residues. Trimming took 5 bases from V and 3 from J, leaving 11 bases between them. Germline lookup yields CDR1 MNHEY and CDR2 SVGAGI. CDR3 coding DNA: TGTGCCAGCAGTCGTCAGACTAGCTACGAGCAGTACTTC. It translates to CASSRQTSYEQYF.

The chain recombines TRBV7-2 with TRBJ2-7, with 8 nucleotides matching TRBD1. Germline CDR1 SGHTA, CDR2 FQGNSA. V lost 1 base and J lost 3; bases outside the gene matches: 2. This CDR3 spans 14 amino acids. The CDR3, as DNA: TGTGCCAGCAGCTTAGGGACAGGGTTCTACGAGCAGTACTTC. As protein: CASSLGTGFYEQYF.

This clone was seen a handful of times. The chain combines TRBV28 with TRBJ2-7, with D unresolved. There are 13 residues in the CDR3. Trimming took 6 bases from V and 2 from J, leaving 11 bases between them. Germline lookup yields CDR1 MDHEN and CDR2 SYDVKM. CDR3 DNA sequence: TGTGCCAGCAGCCAACCTGAGACCTACGAGCAGTACTTC. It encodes CASSQPETYEQYF.

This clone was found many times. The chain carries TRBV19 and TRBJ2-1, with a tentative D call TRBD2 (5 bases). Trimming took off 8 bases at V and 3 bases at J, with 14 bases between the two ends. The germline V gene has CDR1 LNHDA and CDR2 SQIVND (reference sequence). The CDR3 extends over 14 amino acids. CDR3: CASRASSIYNEQFF. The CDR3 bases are TGTGCCAGTCGGGCTAGCTCCATCTACAATGAGCAGTTCTTC.

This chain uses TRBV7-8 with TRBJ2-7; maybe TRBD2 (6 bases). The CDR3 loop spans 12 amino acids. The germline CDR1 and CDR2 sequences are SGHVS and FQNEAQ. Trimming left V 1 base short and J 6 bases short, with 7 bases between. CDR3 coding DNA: TGTGCCAGCAGCTTAGTGGAGGGCGAGCAGTACTTC. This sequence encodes CASSLVEGEQYF.

CDR3 amino acids: CASSPQGYGYTF. The CDR3 DNA sequence: TGTGCCAGCAGCCCCCAGGGGTATGGCTACACCTTC. The chain links TRBV7-9 to TRBJ1-2; tentatively, D is TRBD1 (6 bases). The CDR3 is made up of 12 amino acids. The ends were cut back, 5 bases at V and 5 bases at J, with 9 bases in the middle. Germline V CDR1 and CDR2: SEHNR, FQNEAQ (reference sequence).

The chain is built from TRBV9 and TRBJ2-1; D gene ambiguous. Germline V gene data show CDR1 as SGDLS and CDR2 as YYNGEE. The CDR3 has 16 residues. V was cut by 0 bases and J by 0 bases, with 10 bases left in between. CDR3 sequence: CASSVGGQSSYNEQFF. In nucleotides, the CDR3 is TGTGCCAGCAGCGTAGGGGGTCAGAGCTCCTACAATGAGCAGTTCTTC.

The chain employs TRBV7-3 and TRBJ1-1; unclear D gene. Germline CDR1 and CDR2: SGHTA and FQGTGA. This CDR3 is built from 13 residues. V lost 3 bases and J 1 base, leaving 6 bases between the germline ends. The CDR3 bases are TGTGCCAGCAGCTTCCAACAGAACACTGAAGCTTTCTTT. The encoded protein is CASSFQQNTEAFF.

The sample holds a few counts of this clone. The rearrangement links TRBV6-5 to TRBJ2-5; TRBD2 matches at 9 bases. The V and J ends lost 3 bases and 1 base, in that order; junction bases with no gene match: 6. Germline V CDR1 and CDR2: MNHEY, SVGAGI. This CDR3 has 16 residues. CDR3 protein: CASSYPGLAIQETQYF. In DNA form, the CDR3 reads TGTGCCAGCAGTTATCCGGGACTAGCTATCCAAGAGACCCAGTACTTC.

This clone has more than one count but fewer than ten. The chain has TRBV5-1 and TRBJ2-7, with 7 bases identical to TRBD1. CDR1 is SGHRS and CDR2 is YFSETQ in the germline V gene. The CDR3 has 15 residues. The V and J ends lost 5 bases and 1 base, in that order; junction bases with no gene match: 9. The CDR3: CASRSGQTGSYEQYF. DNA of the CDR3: TGCGCCAGCAGATCGGGCCAGACAGGGTCCTACGAGCAGTACTTC.

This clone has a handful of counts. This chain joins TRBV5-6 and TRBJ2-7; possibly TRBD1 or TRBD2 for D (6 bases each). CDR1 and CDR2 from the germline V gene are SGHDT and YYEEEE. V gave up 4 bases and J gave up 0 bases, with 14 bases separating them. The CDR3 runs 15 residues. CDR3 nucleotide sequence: TGTGCCAGCAGCCAGACTAGGGGGAACTCCTACGAGCAGTACTTC. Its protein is CASSQTRGNSYEQYF.

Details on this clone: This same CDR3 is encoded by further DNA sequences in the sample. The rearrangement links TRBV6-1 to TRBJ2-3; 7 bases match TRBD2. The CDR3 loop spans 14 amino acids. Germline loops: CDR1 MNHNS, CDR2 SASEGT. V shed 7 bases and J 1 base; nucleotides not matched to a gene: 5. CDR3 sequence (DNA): TGTGCCAGCACCCGAACTAGCGGCACAGATACGCAGTATTTT. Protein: CASTRTSGTDTQYF.

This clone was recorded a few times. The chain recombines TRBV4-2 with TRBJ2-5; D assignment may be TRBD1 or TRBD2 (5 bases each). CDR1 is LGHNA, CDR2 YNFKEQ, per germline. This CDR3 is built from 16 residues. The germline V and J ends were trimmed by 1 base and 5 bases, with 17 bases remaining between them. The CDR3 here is CASSQGSGTPGETQYF. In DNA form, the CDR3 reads TGTGCCAGCAGCCAAGGCTCAGGGACCCCGGGGGAGACCCAGTACTTC.

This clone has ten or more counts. The CDR3 is CASSLFRDGEQYF. In DNA form, the CDR3 reads TGTGCCAGCAGTTTATTTCGGGACGGGGAGCAGTACTTC. The V and J genes are TRBV27 and TRBJ2-7; D may correspond to TRBD1 or TRBD2 (5 bases each). Germline-derived CDR1 and CDR2 are MNHEY and SMNVEV (reference sequence). Trimming removed 1 base from V and 7 bases from J, with 11 bases in between. The CDR3 contains 13 residues.

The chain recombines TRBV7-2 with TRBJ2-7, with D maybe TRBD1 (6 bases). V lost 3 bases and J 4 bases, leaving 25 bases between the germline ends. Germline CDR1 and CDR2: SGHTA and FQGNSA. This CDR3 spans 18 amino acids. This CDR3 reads CASSFYSRGQFIVYEQYF. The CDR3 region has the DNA TGTGCCAGCAGCTTCTACAGTAGAGGACAGTTTATCGTATACGAGCAGTACTTC.

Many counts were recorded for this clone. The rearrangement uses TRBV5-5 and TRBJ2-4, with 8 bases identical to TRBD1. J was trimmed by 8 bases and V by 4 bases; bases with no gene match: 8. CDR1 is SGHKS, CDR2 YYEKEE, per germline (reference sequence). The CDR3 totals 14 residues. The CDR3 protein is CASSIDRGRDIQYF. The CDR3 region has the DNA TGTGCCAGCAGCATCGACAGGGGTAGGGACATTCAGTACTTC.